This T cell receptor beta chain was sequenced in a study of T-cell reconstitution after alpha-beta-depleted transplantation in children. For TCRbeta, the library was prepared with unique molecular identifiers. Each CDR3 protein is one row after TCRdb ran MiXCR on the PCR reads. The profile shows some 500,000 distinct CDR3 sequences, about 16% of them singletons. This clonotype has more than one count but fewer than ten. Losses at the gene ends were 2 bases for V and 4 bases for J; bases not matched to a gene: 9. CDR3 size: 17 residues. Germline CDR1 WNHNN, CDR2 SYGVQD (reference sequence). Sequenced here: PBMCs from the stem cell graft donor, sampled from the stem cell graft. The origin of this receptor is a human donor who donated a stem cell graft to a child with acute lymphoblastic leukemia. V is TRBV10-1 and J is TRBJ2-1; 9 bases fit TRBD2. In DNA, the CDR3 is TGCGCCAGCAGTGAGAGTCTAGCGGGGATTTATTACAATGAGCAGTTCTTC. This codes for CASSESLAGIYYNEQFF.